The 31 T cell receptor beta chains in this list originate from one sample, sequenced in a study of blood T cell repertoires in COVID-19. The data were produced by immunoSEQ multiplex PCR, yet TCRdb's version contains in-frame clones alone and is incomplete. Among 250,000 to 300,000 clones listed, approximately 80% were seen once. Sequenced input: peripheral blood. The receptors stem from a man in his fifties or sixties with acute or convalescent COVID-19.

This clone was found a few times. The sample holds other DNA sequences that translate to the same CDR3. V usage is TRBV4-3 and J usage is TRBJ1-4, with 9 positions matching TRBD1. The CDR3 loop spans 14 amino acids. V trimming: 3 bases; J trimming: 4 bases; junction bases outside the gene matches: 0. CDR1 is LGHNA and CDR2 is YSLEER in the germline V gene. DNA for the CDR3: TGCGCCAGCAGCCAGGGACAGGGTAATGAAAAACTGTTTTTT. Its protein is CASSQGQGNEKLFF.

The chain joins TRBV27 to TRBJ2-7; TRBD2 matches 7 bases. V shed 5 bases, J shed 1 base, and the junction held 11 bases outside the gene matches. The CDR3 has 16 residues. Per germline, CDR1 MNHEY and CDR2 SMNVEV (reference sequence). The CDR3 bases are TGTGCCAGCAGTACTCGCGGGGGACTGGCTTCCTACGAGCAGTACTTC. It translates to CASSTRGGLASYEQYF.

The CDR3 DNA reads as TGTGCCAGCAGTTTCAGGGTCAGTAATTCACCCCTCCACTTT. Protein product: CASSFRVSNSPLHF. The rearrangement links TRBV28 to TRBJ1-6; D is perhaps TRBD1 (5 bases). From germline, CDR1 is MDHEN and CDR2 SYDVKM. V lost 3 bases, J lost 6 bases, and 9 bases lay in between. This CDR3 comprises 14 residues.

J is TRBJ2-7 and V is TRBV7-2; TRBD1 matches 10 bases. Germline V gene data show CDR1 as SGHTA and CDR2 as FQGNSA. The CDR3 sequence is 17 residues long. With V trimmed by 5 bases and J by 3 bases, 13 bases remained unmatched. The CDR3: CASSLRTGGISYYEQYF. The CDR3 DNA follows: TGTGCCAGCAGCCTCCGGACAGGGGGAATTTCCTACTACGAGCAGTACTTC.

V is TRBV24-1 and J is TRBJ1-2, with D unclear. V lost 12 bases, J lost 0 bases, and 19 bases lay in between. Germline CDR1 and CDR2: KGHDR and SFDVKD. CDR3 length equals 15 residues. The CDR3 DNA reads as TGTGCCTCCTACGTTCCGAACCCCACTAACTATGGCTACACCTTC. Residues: CASYVPNPTNYGYTF.

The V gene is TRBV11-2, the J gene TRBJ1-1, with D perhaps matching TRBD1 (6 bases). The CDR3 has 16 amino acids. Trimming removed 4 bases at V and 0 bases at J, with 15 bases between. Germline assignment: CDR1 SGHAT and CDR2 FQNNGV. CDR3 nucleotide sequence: TGTGCCAGCAGCTACTTCACAGGGCCTGTGAACACTGAAGCTTTCTTT. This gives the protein CASSYFTGPVNTEAFF.

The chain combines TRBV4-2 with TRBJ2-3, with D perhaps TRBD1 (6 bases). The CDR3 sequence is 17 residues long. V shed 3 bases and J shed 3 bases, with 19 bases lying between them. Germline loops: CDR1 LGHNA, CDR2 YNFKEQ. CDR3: CASSHTRLGAKTDTQYF. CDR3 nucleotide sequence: TGTGCCAGCAGCCACACCAGGTTGGGGGCTAAGACAGATACGCAGTATTTT.

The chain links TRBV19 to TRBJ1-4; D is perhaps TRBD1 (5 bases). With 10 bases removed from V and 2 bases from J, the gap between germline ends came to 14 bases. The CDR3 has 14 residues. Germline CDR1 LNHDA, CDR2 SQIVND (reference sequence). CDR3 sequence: CATSRGTTNEKLFF. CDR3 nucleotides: TGTGCCACTTCAAGGGGCACGACTAATGAAAAACTGTTTTTT.

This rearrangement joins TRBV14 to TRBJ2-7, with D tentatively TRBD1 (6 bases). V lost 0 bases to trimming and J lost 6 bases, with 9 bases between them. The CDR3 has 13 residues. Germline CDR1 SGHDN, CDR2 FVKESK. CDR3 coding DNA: TGTGCCAGCAGCCAAGATGAAGGGGGCGAGCAGTACTTC. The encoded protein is CASSQDEGGEQYF.

CDR3 loop: CASSLGRQGRSQETQYF. The CDR3 coding sequence is TGTGCCAGCAGCTTAGGCCGCCAGGGGCGCAGCCAAGAGACCCAGTACTTC. V gene TRBV11-3 combines with J gene TRBJ2-5; D might be TRBD1 (6 bases). CDR1 is SGHNT, CDR2 YENEEA, per germline. The CDR3 has 17 amino acids. V was trimmed by 1 base and J by 1 base, leaving 16 bases between them.

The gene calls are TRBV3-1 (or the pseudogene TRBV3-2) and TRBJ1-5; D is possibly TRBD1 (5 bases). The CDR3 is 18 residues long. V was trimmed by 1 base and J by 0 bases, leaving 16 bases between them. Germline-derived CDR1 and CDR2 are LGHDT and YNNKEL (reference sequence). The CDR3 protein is CASSQGRGRQYSNQPQHF. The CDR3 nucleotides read TGTGCCAGCAGCCAAGGGCGGGGCAGGCAGTATAGCAATCAGCCCCAGCATTTT.

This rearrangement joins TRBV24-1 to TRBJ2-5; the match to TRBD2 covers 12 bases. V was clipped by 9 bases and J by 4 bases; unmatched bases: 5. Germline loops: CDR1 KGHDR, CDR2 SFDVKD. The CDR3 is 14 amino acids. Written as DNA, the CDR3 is TGTGCCACCTCTAGCGGGGGGGCGGGAGAGACCCAGTACTTC. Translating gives CATSSGGAGETQYF.

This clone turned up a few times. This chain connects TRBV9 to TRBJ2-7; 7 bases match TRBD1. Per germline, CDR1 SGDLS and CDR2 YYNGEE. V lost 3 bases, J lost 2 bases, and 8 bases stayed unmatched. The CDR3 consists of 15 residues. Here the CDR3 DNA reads TGTGCCAGCAGCGACAGAGGGGACAGCCCCTACGAGCAGTACTTC. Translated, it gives CASSDRGDSPYEQYF.

As DNA, the CDR3 is TGCGCCAGCAGCTTGGCCATGGCAGGGGGGACTGAAGCTTTCTTT. Its translation is CASSLAMAGGTEAFF. This chain links TRBV5-1 with TRBJ1-1; 7 bases are a match to TRBD1. CDR1 and CDR2 from the germline V gene are SGHRS and YFSETQ. The junction had 7 bases not matched to a gene; V was cut back by 0 bases and J by 5 bases. There are 15 residues in the CDR3.

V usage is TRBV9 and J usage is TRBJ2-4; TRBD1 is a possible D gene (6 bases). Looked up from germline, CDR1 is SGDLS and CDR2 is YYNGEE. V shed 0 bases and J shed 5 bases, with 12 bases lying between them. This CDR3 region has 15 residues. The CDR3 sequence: CASSVGLQGENIQYF. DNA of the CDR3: TGTGCCAGCAGCGTAGGCTTACAGGGTGAAAACATTCAGTACTTC.

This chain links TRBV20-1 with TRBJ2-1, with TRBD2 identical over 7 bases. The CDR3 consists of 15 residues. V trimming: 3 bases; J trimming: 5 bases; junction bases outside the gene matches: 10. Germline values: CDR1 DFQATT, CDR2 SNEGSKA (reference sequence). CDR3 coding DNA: TGCAGTGCTAGTATCGTTAGCGGGTTACACAATGAGCAGTTCTTC. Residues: CSASIVSGLHNEQFF.

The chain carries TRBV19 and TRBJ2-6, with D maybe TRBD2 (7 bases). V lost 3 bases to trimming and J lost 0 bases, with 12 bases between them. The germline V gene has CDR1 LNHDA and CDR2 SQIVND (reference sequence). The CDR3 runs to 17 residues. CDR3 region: CASSMRGGSSGANVLTF. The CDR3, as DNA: TGTGCCAGTAGTATGAGGGGGGGTAGCTCTGGGGCCAACGTCCTGACTTTC.

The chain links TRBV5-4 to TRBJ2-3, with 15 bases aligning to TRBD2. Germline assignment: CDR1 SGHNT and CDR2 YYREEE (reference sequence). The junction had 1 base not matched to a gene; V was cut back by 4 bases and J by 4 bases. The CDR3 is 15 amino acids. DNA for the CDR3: TGTGCCAGCAGCCGGACTAGCGGGGGGGCAGATACGCAGTATTTT. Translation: CASSRTSGGADTQYF.

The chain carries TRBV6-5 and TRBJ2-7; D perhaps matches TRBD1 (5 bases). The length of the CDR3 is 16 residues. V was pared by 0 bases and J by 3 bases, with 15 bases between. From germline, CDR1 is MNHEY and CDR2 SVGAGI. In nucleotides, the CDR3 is TGTGCCAGCAGTTACTCCGGACCTCCAAGGGGCTACGAGCAGTACTTC. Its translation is CASSYSGPPRGYEQYF.

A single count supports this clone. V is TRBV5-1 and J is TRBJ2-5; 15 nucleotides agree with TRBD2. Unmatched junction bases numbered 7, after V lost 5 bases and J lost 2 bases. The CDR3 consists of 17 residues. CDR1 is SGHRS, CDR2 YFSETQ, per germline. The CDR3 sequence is CASSSGTSGGRQETQYF. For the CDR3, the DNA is TGCGCCAGCAGTTCCGGGACTAGCGGGGGGAGACAAGAGACCCAGTACTTC.

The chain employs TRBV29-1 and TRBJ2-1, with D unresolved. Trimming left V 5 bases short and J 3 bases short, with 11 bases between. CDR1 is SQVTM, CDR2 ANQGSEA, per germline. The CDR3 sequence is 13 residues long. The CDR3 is CSVSVTLYNEQFF. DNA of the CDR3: TGCAGCGTTAGTGTGACTCTCTACAATGAGCAGTTCTTC.

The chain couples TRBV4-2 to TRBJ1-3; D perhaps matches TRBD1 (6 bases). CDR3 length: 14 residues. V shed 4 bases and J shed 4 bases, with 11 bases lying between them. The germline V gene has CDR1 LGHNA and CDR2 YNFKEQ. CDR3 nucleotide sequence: TGTGCCAGCAGCCCCTGGACAGAGGGAAACACCATATATTTT. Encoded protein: CASSPWTEGNTIYF.

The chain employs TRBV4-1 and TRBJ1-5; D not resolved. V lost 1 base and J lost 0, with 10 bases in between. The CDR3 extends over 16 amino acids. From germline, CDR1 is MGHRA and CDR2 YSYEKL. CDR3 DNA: TGCGCCAGCAGCCAAGGGTGGCAGTATAGCAATCAGCCCCAGCATTTT. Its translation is CASSQGWQYSNQPQHF.

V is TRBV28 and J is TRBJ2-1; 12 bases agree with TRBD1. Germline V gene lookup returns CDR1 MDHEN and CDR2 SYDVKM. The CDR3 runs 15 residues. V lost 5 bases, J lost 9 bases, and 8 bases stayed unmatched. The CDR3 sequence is CASSSRDRGRLEQFF. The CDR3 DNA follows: TGTGCCAGCAGTAGCCGGGACAGGGGGCGACTTGAGCAGTTCTTC.

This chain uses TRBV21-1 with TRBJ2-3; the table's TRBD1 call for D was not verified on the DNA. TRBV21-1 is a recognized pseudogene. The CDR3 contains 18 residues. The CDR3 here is CASTKGRAGTGRTDTQYF. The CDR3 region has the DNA TGTGCCAGCACTAAAGGCCGGGCCGGGACAGGGCGAACAGATACGCAGTATTTT.

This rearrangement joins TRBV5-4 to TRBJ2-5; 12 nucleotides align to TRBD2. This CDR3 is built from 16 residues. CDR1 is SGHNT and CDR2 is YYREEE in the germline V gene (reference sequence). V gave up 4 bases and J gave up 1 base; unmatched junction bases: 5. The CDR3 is CASSLGLAGFQETQYF. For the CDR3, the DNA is TGTGCCAGCAGCCTCGGACTAGCGGGGTTCCAAGAGACCCAGTACTTC.

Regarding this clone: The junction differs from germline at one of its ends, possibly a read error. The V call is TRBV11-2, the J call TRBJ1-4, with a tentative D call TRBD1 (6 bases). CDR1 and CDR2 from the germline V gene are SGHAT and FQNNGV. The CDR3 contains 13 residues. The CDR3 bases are TGTGCCAGCAGCGGGGTACAGGGAGGGAAGGAACTTTTT. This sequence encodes CASSGVQGGKELF.

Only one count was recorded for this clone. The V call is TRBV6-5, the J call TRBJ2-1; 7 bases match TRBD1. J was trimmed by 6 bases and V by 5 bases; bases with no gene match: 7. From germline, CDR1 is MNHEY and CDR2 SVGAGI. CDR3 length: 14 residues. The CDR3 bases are TGTGCCAGCAGTAAAAGACAGGGCCTCAATGAGCAGTTCTTC. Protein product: CASSKRQGLNEQFF.

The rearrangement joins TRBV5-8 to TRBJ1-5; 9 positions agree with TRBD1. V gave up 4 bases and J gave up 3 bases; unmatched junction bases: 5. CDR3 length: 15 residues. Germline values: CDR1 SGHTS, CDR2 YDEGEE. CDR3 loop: CASSAGTGNNQPQHF. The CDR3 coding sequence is TGTGCCAGCAGCGCTGGGACAGGGAACAATCAGCCCCAGCATTTT.

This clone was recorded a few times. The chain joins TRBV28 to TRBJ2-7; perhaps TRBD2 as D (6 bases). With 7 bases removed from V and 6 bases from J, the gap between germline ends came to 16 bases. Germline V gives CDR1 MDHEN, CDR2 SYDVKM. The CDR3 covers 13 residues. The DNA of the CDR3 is TGTGCCAGCACCACGCTTCGGGGGTTCGAGCAGTACTTC. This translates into CASTTLRGFEQYF.

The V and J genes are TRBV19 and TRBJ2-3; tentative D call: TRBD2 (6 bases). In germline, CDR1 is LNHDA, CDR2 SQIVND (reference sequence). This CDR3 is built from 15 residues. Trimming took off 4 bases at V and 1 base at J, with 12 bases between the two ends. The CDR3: CASSTPGLGTDTQYF. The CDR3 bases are TGTGCCAGTAGTACCCCGGGACTCGGCACAGATACGCAGTATTTT.